Detailed here is one T cell receptor (beta chain). This clonotype appeared many times. The antigen it recognizes is unknown. Base qualities were left out, and no much larger clone turns up one base away. This record comes from a study of T-cell memory formation after mild COVID-19 (TCRdb year 2021). General notes on the study: TCR sequence clusters from the two donors were largely donor specific. Longitudinal TCRalpha and TCRbeta repertoire sequencing tracked T-cell clones expanding and contracting after mild COVID-19 in a couple of donors. The cohort was made up of two young adult volunteers, one female and one male, who were previously healthy. Overall study outcomes, separate from this receptor: Contracting CD4+ clones appeared mostly in the CM and EM memory subsets, whereas CD8+ clones were enriched in EMRA. The detection of some responding clones in pre-infection memory suggests that pre-existing cross-reactive memory T cells joined the SARS-CoV-2 response. SARS-CoV-2 specificity was not confirmed for the second-wave clones peaking on day 37. Balanced CD4/CD8 phenotypes were observed for clones contracting from day 15 to 85, whereas a bias towards CD4+ was observed for a second wave of clones expanding from day 15 to 37. Only two mild cases were covered by the study, and larger cohorts that include severe cases with pre-infection samples were considered necessary.

The sample was run on an Illumina NovaSeq 6000. cDNA libraries for TCRalpha and TCRbeta were prepared by 5'RACE using constant-segment primers, with sample barcodes and unique molecular identifiers added. Trizol reagent was used to extract RNA from every sample. Amplification of the libraries took two PCR steps, and the second step added a second sample barcode plus Illumina TruSeq adapters. Sequencing of libraries was performed on an Illumina NovaSeq with 2 x 150 bp paired-end reads. Turning to the authors' computational methods: With migec v1.2.7, reads were demultiplexed and then collapsed into UMI-guided consensus sequences. With mixcr v2.1.11, UMI consensuses were aligned to TRA and TRB V and J templates and assembled into clonotypes. A clonotype was counted as expanded or contracted only when both edgeR and NoisET called the clonotype significant, with the noise models trained on biological replicates. edgeR calls used a false discovery rate-adjusted p below 0.01 and a log2 fold-change threshold of 1. PCA with hierarchical clustering of max-normalized trajectories of the 1000 most abundant clonotypes was used as exploratory dynamics analysis. Separately sequenced CD4+ and CD8+ repertoires were used to assign a CD4 or CD8 phenotype to each responding clone. Clones were called with MiXCR by TCRdb after fastp trimmed the public reads at Q25, and only in-frame beta chains were retained. Under each unique CDR3 protein, matching rows form one entry showing the most common genes and DNA. The V and J calls were not made by the authors but by TCRdb's processing. The sample yields roughly 560,000 distinct CDR3 sequences; approximately 20% were counted once. The top ten clonotypes cover around 13% of the sample.

The CDR3 measures 15 amino acids from cysteine to phenylalanine. Only the CDR3 DNA stays, 45 bases, in frame from base 1. CDR1 and CDR2 are read off the germline V gene (reference sequence) as SGHNT and YYREEE. The germline V end is reduced by 3 bases and the J end by 5 bases; junction bases left unmatched: 5. Ficoll-Paque density gradient centrifugation was the method used to isolate PBMCs. The clonotype was recovered from an adult woman who had mild COVID-19 (a few samples of this study predate the infection). The sample titles of this study are shuffled in the database, so cell type and time point are left out; the donor was told from shared clones. The sample comprised PBMCs or a T cell subset sorted from them (not recorded which). The V gene is TRBV5-4 and the J gene is TRBJ2-3, and 11 junctional nucleotides match TRBD2. The CDR3 loop reads CASSSTGTSGDTQYF. The base sequence is TGTGCCAGCAGCTCAACCGGGACTAGCGGAGATACGCAGTATTTT.